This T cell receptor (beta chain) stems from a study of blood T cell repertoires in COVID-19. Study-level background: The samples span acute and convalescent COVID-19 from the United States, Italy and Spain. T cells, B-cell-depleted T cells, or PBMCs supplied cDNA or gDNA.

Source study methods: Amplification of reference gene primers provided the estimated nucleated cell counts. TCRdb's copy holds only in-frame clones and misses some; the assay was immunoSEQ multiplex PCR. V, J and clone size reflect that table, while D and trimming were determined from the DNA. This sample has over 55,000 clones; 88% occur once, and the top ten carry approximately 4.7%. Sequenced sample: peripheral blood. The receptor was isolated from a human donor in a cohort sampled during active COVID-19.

CDR3 DNA: TGTGCCAGCAGTGAGGGACAGAATGAAAAACTGTTTTTT. It codes for CASSEGQNEKLFF. The rearrangement uses TRBV12-3 or TRBV12-4 and TRBJ1-4; 7 nucleotides align to TRBD1. The junction had 2 bases not matched to a gene; V was cut back by 5 bases and J by 5 bases. The CDR3 is 13 residues long.